Sequencing of this T cell receptor beta chain was carried out in a study of blood T cell repertoires in COVID-19 (dated by TCRdb to between 2020 and 2021). With regard to the full study: Collaborator samples came from the United States, Italy and Spain and covered acute and convalescent phases of COVID-19. The prospective study material was composed of cDNA or gDNA derived from T cells, B-cell-depleted T cells, or PBMCs. Deeply sampled blood TCRbeta repertoires from subjects exposed to, actively infected with, or recovered from COVID-19 were included in the dataset. The repertoires were released in a freely available public database intended as a resource for research on the immune response to SARS-CoV-2. The samples were drawn from the first 160 participants of the ongoing ImmuneRACE study and from 1,254 subjects provided by 6 global collaborators. Sample metadata almost always included a de-identified subject ID, COVID-19 status, age in years and sex. HLA class I and class II types, where available, came from metadata supplied by the sample provider rather than from assay-based typing. The paper as a whole reports these results and caveats: The amount of clinical and demographic metadata varied by source and participant and was provided uncurated.

The CDR3 has 14 amino acids, counting the end cysteine and phenylalanine. Here the CDR3 DNA is all that survives: 42 bases in frame from base 1. CDR1 and CDR2 are drawn from the germline V gene: SGHTA, FQGNSA. The V and J ends are trimmed by 1 base and 5 bases, leaving 11 bases between them. The immunoSEQ Assay, a bias-controlled multiplex PCR, was used to amplify TCRbeta CDR3 regions from genomic DNA. Processing in the source paper ran as follows. Within the assay, amplification of reference gene primers was used to estimate how many nucleated cells each sample contained. To quantify the absolute abundance of each unique TCRbeta CDR3 rearrangement, sequence reads were collapsed and filtered. For each sample, productive Simpson clonality was calculated as the square root of Simpson's diversity index across productive rearrangements. Imported from immuneACCESS, the table was reduced by TCRdb to in-frame sequences with V and J called. These copies leave out some clones; in studies compared against another copy, an unresolved V gene accounts for under half, and the cause of the remainder is not known. V, J and clone size are those of that table, while D and trimming were read from the DNA. This sample holds roughly 92,000 clones; approximately 88% were observed only once. The ten largest clonotypes hold roughly a third of the sample.

On this clone itself: Its antigen is currently not known. Per-nucleotide qualities are absent, and no much larger clonotype sits a single base away.

Each collaborating institution followed its own protocols to collect whole blood in K2EDTA tubes. For TCRbeta analysis, collaborator samples were shipped as frozen whole blood, as isolated PBMCs, or as DNA extracted from either sample type. The specimen sequenced was peripheral blood. In this chain, TRBV7-2 is recombined with TRBJ1-2; possibly the D gene is TRBD1, per 6 matching bases. The sequence came from a woman aged 80 or over with active or convalescent COVID-19. The DNA reads as follows: TGTGCCAGCAGCTTAGGTGGGGGCCCTTATGGCTACACCTTC. Its protein is CASSLGGGPYGYTF.